Each of the 22 T cell receptor beta chains below was sequenced from the same sample in a study of blood T cells in healthy people across ages. The use of a sample-barcoded 5' primer and a J-beta primer mix characterized a second PCR of about 7 to 12 cycles. TCRdb redid the calling of the 5' RACE reads with MiXCR, one entry per CDR3 protein. The data hold 1.5 million to 2 million distinct CDR3 sequences, with roughly 30% observed a single time. Material for sequencing was blood. The origin of the receptors is a woman aged 25 to 39 in good health.

This clonotype was detected a few times. The chain recombines TRBV9 with TRBJ2-7; 11 bases are shared with TRBD1. Germline values: CDR1 SGDLS, CDR2 YYNGEE. This CDR3 has 15 residues. Germline trimming cut 1 base from V and 2 bases from J; bases unmatched to any gene: 2. DNA of the CDR3: TGTGCCAGCAGCGTAACGGGACAGGGGGCCTACGAGCAGTACTTC. Amino acids: CASSVTGQGAYEQYF.

The V gene is TRBV5-1, the J gene TRBJ2-7; D is uncertain. From germline, CDR1 is SGHRS and CDR2 YFSETQ. CDR3 length equals 14 residues. V was shortened by 0 bases and J by 3 bases, with 10 bases between the two germline ends. CDR3 in DNA: TGCGCCAGCAGCTTGGGGACGGTAAACTACGAGCAGTACTTC. Translated, it gives CASSLGTVNYEQYF.

Only a few counts were recorded for this clonotype. A read error may explain this, as a much larger clone is one base away. This CDR3 reads CASSLPGQGDEQFF. The DNA of the CDR3 is TGTGCCAGCAGTTTACCCGGTCAAGGGGACGAGCAGTTCTTC. The chain employs TRBV28 and TRBJ2-1; perhaps D is TRBD1 or TRBD2 (5 bases each). There are 14 residues in the CDR3. V was trimmed by 2 bases and J by 10 bases, leaving 15 bases between them. The germline gives CDR1 MDHEN, CDR2 SYDVKM.

This clonotype was seen ten or more times. The V call is TRBV7-9, the J call TRBJ2-7; D is unclear. The CDR3 length is 12 residues. CDR1 and CDR2 from the germline V gene are SEHNR and FQNEAQ (reference sequence). V lost 1 base and J lost 5, with 6 bases in between. The CDR3 loop is CASSLGSNEQYF. The DNA of the CDR3 is TGTGCCAGCAGCTTAGGTAGTAACGAGCAGTACTTC.

In its sample, this clonotype was seen many times. The chain employs TRBV12-3 or TRBV12-4 and TRBJ2-7; a weak D match, TRBD2 (6 bases). The V end lost 6 bases, the J end lost 4 bases, and 19 bases lay between the germline ends. This CDR3 region has 15 residues. The CDR3 is CASSPGLRGLYEQYF. CDR3 nucleotides: TGTGCCAGCAGCCCGGGACTGAGGGGCCTATACGAGCAGTACTTC.

This clonotype was observed once. The chain recombines TRBV19 with TRBJ1-4; D unclear. Germline loops: CDR1 LNHDA, CDR2 SQIVND (reference sequence). Trimming stripped 5 bases from V and 7 bases from J, with 11 bases between. The CDR3 runs to 13 residues. The CDR3 DNA sequence: TGTGCCAGTAGTGGGGTACGAGCTGAAAAACTGTTTTTT. Encoded protein: CASSGVRAEKLFF.

This clonotype was detected many times. The chain recombines TRBV3-1 with TRBJ1-2, with no clear D. Trimming pared 1 base from V and 8 bases from J, leaving 8 bases between. Looked up from germline, CDR1 is LGHDT and CDR2 is YNNKEL (reference sequence). The CDR3 has 12 residues. CDR3 coding DNA: TGTGCCAGCAGCCAAGGACGGAAAGGCTACACCTTC. As protein: CASSQGRKGYTF.

This clonotype was seen many times. V and J are TRBV20-1 and TRBJ2-7, with D perhaps matching TRBD2 (6 bases). This CDR3 region has 12 residues. Germline assignment: CDR1 DFQATT and CDR2 SNEGSKA (reference sequence). The V end lost 1 base, the J end lost 3 bases, and 7 bases lay between the germline ends. This CDR3 is CSARGRDYEQYF. Here the CDR3 DNA reads TGCAGTGCTAGAGGGCGGGACTACGAGCAGTACTTC.

This clonotype was observed a handful of times. The chain employs TRBV28 and TRBJ1-4; weak D call: TRBD1 (5 bases). The CDR3 runs to 14 residues. The V gene lost 5 bases and the J gene lost 8 bases, with 15 bases spanning the gap. The germline V gene has CDR1 MDHEN and CDR2 SYDVKM. This chain's CDR3 is CASSARIWGEKLFF. The CDR3 nucleotides read TGTGCCAGCAGTGCCCGTATATGGGGGGAAAAACTGTTTTTT.

This chain uses TRBV29-1 with TRBJ2-1, with TRBD2 identical over 9 bases. Germline V gene sequence: CDR1 SQVTM, CDR2 ANQGSEA. J lost 2 bases, V lost 2 bases, and 4 bases had no gene match. The CDR3 loop spans 15 amino acids. The CDR3 sequence: CSVEQAGGPYNEQFF. For the CDR3, the DNA is TGCAGCGTTGAACAGGCGGGGGGGCCCTACAATGAGCAGTTCTTC.

This clonotype has more than one count but fewer than ten. This chain connects TRBV20-1 to TRBJ2-7; 13 nucleotides agree with TRBD2. V shed 6 bases, J shed 2 bases, and the junction held 4 bases outside the gene matches. The CDR3 is 14 residues long. CDR1 DFQATT and CDR2 SNEGSKA come from the germline V gene (reference sequence). CDR3 region: CSAALAGGPYEQYF. The CDR3 region has the DNA TGCAGTGCAGCACTAGCGGGGGGGCCCTACGAGCAGTACTTC.

This chain joins TRBV5-1 and TRBJ2-5; D ambiguous. CDR1 and CDR2 (germline): SGHRS, YFSETQ. CDR3 length equals 14 residues. Trimming took 0 bases from V and 11 from J, leaving 17 bases between them. In DNA, the CDR3 is TGCGCCAGCAGCTTGGGCTCCGAATCCTACAAGCAGTACTTC. The encoded protein is CASSLGSESYKQYF.

This clonotype has more than one count but fewer than ten. The V and J genes are TRBV7-2 and TRBJ1-4; TRBD1 matches at 10 bases. This CDR3 has 16 residues. Trimming removed 5 bases from V and 8 bases from J; junction bases left unmatched: 11. Germline-derived CDR1 and CDR2 are SGHTA and FQGNSA. The CDR3 loop is CASSPQTGGGREKLFF. The CDR3 nucleotides read TGTGCCAGCAGCCCCCAGACAGGGGGCGGACGGGAAAAACTGTTTTTT. The variable domain in full, with the rest retrieved from reference TRBV7-2 and TRBJ1-4, is GAGVSQSPSNKVTEKGKDVELRCDPISGHTALYWYRQSLGQGLEFLIYFQGNSAPDKSGLPSDRFSAERTGGSVSTLTIQRTQQEDSAVYLCASSPQTGGGREKLFFGSGTQLSVL.

This clonotype was picked up many times. The chain carries TRBV15 and TRBJ2-7; 12 nucleotides line up with TRBD2. The CDR3 spans 18 residues. The V and J ends lost 0 bases and 0 bases, in that order; junction bases with no gene match: 6. Germline CDR1 reads LNHNV; CDR2 reads YYDKDF (reference sequence). The CDR3 loop reads CATSRDFGLAGSSYEQYF. Written as DNA, the CDR3 is TGTGCCACCAGCAGAGATTTTGGACTAGCGGGAAGCTCCTACGAGCAGTACTTC.

The V gene is TRBV7-2, the J gene TRBJ2-1; perhaps D is TRBD1 or TRBD2 (6 bases each). This CDR3 is 14 amino acids long. Trimming took off 10 bases at V and 7 bases at J, with 20 bases between the two ends. Looked up from germline, CDR1 is SGHTA and CDR2 is FQGNSA. Written as DNA, the CDR3 is TGTGCCACTTCCACCGGGGGCCTTAGGAATGAGCAGTTCTTC. Its protein is CATSTGGLRNEQFF. The whole variable domain, remainder taken from reference TRBV7-2 and TRBJ2-1, is GAGVSQSPSNKVTEKGKDVELRCDPISGHTALYWYRQSLGQGLEFLIYFQGNSAPDKSGLPSDRFSAERTGGSVSTLTIQRTQQEDSAVYLCATSTGGLRNEQFFGPGTRLTVL.

Only a few counts were recorded for this clonotype. The chain carries TRBV19 and TRBJ2-3, with 10 bases fitting TRBD2. Germline V CDR1 and CDR2: LNHDA, SQIVND (reference sequence). The CDR3 loop spans 14 amino acids. The J segment lost 4 bases and the V segment lost 7 bases, leaving 5 bases of the junction unmatched. The CDR3 DNA is TGTGCCAGTACAGCGGGAGGGCTGGCAGATACGCAGTATTTT. Translated: CASTAGGLADTQYF.

The chain recombines TRBV7-2 with TRBJ1-4; TRBD1 matches at 8 bases. The CDR3 is made up of 20 amino acids. In germline, CDR1 is SGHTA, CDR2 FQGNSA. V lost 2 bases, J lost 3 bases, and 17 bases stayed unmatched. CDR3 loop: CASSLPKTGEWWNPNEKLFF. As DNA, the CDR3 is TGTGCCAGCAGCTTACCGAAGACAGGGGAATGGTGGAATCCTAATGAAAAACTGTTTTTT.

This clonotype was seen many times. This chain links TRBV5-1 with TRBJ2-7; D not resolved. CDR3 length: 14 residues. The V end lost 0 bases, the J end lost 6 bases, and 13 bases lay between the germline ends. CDR1 SGHRS and CDR2 YFSETQ come from the germline V gene. The CDR3 loop reads CASSLDPGLGEQYF. In DNA, the CDR3 is TGCGCCAGCAGCTTGGATCCGGGCTTGGGCGAGCAGTACTTC.

This clonotype was observed many times. The rearrangement links TRBV29-1 to TRBJ2-1, with D tentatively TRBD1 (6 bases). This CDR3 region has 14 residues. Per the germline V gene, CDR1 is SQVTM and CDR2 is ANQGSEA. The V and J ends lost 2 bases and 1 base respectively, with 9 bases between them. The CDR3 protein is CSVEQGLSYNEQFF. CDR3 nucleotide sequence: TGCAGCGTTGAACAGGGGCTATCCTACAATGAGCAGTTCTTC.

The rearrangement links TRBV29-1 to TRBJ1-4, with D hard to call. V lost 4 bases to trimming and J lost 2 bases, with 8 bases between them. The CDR3 is made up of 13 amino acids. Germline V lookup: CDR1 SQVTM, CDR2 ANQGSEA. CDR3 bases: TGCAGCGTTGTGGTGGGGACTAATGAAAAACTGTTTTTT. Translating it yields CSVVVGTNEKLFF.

The table lists this clonotype with many counts. The rearrangement links TRBV29-1 to TRBJ2-3; TRBD2 matches 7 bases. CDR1 is SQVTM and CDR2 is ANQGSEA in the germline V gene. The ends lost 6 bases at V and 2 bases at J; junction bases unmatched: 8. The CDR3 is 14 amino acids. CDR3 coding DNA: TGCAGCGTGGGGGGGGGACTACCCACAGATACGCAGTATTTT. Protein product: CSVGGGLPTDTQYF.

Only a few counts were recorded for this clonotype. J is TRBJ2-7 and V is TRBV5-1; D could derive from TRBD1 or TRBD2 (7 bases each). V dropped 4 bases and J dropped 4 bases, with 18 bases sitting between them. Germline CDR1 reads SGHRS; CDR2 reads YFSETQ. This CDR3 has 15 residues. CDR3 bases: TGCGCCAGCAGCGCGACAGCGGGACAGAAGTACGAGCAGTACTTC. Translated, it gives CASSATAGQKYEQYF.